These 5 T cell receptor beta chains were sequenced from one sample in a study of Graves' ophthalmopathy and Graves' hyperthyroidism. Amplifying from RNA transcripts, the study obtained TCR beta CDR3 regions. Second-round multiplex PCR followed a first-round RT-PCR using HTBI primers. From the multiplex PCR reads, TCRdb called clonotypes with MiXCR, one entry per CDR3 protein. The sample lists about 400,000 distinct CDR3 sequences, 20% to 25% occurring once. The material sequenced was peripheral blood. These TCRs come from a woman between 18 and 29 years old with stable Graves' hyperthyroidism.

In its sample, this clonotype was seen many times. This rearrangement joins TRBV28 to TRBJ2-2, with D possibly being TRBD2 (5 bases). The V end lost 5 bases, the J end lost 1 base, and 11 bases lay between the germline ends. Looked up from germline, CDR1 is MDHEN and CDR2 is SYDVKM. CDR3 length: 15 residues. DNA for the CDR3: TGTGCCAGCAGTCCACTAGTAGGGAACACCGGGGAGCTGTTTTTT. Protein sequence: CASSPLVGNTGELFF.

This clonotype was seen at least ten times. This chain connects TRBV5-1 to TRBJ1-2; the D gene is possibly TRBD1 (6 bases). Trimming left V 0 bases short and J 9 bases short, with 15 bases between. The CDR3 is 14 amino acids. In germline, CDR1 is SGHRS, CDR2 YFSETQ. This chain's CDR3 is CASSLGTASYRYTF. The DNA of the CDR3 is TGCGCCAGCAGCTTGGGGACAGCGAGTTATCGCTACACCTTC.

The CDR3 protein is CASTEGGTGYGYTF. In DNA form, the CDR3 reads TGTGCCAGCACCGAGGGGGGCACCGGGTATGGCTACACCTTC. The chain links TRBV12-3 or TRBV12-4 to TRBJ1-2; possible D gene TRBD1, 6 bases. The CDR3 runs 14 residues. Trimming took 7 bases from V and 5 from J, leaving 17 bases between them.

Many counts were recorded for this clonotype. The CDR3 DNA sequence: TGTGCCAGCAGTTTAACAATGTGGAGACAGGGAACCAACTATGGCTACACCTTC. It encodes CASSLTMWRQGTNYGYTF. The genes are TRBV6-2 or TRBV6-3 and TRBJ1-2; TRBD1 aligns across 7 bases. The CDR3 totals 18 residues. Germline CDR1 reads MNHEY; CDR2 reads SVGEGT. After removal of 4 bases from V and 2 bases from J, the junction contained 16 bases not matched to a gene.

There are a few counts of this clonotype. The rearrangement joins TRBV12-3 or TRBV12-4 to TRBJ2-5, with unresolved D. V was trimmed by 5 bases and J by 7 bases, leaving 8 bases between them. This CDR3 has 11 residues. CDR3: CASSQDRTQYF. For the CDR3, the DNA is TGTGCCAGCAGTCAAGACCGGACCCAGTACTTC.